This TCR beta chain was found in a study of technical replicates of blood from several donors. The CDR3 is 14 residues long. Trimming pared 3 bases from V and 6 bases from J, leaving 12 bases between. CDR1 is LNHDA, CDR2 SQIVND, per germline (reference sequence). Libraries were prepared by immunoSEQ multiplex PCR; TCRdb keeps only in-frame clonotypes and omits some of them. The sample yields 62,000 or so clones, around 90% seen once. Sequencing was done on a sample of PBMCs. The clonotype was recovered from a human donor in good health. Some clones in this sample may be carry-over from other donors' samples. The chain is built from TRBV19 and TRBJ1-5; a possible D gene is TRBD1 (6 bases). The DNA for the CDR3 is TGTGCCAGTAGTATTGGCAGGGGTGGTCAGCCCCAGCATTTT. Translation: CASSIGRGGQPQHF.